Following are 19 T cell receptor beta chains from one sample sequenced in a study of blood T cell repertoires in COVID-19. This table comes from immunoSEQ multiplex PCR, and its TCRdb copy is limited to in-frame clones, with some not included. This sample has around 83,000 clones; just over 85% occur once, and the top ten carry 25% to 35%. The sequenced sample consisted of peripheral blood. These receptors came from a man over 45 with active or convalescent COVID-19.

The chain is built from TRBV29-1 and TRBJ1-1; D is possibly TRBD1 (5 bases). The germline V gene encodes CDR1 SQVTM and CDR2 ANQGSEA. The CDR3 loop spans 12 amino acids. Trimming cost V 7 bases and J 1 base, with 10 bases left between them. The CDR3 spells CSASGGNTEAFF. CDR3 in DNA: TGCAGCGCCTCGGGGGGGAACACTGAAGCTTTCTTT. Combining the CDR3 with reference TRBV29-1 and TRBJ1-1 gives the whole variable domain SAVISQKPSRDICQRGTSLTIQCQVDSQVTMMFWYRQQPGQSLTLIATANQGSEATYESGFVIDKFPISRPNLTFSTLTVSNMSPEDSSIYLCSASGGNTEAFFGQGTRLTVV.

The gene calls are TRBV21-1 and TRBJ2-7; the D segment call TRBD1 is taken from the table without a DNA check. TRBV21-1 is tagged as a pseudogene. This CDR3 is built from 14 residues. The CDR3 bases are TGTGCCAGCAGCACCCAGGGGTTAGGATACGAGCAGTACTTC. Its translation: CASSTQGLGYEQYF.

The chain combines TRBV19 with TRBJ1-5, with D tentatively TRBD1 (6 bases). Germline V gene data show CDR1 as LNHDA and CDR2 as SQIVND (reference sequence). This CDR3 has 14 residues. With 7 bases removed from V and 3 bases from J, the gap between germline ends came to 13 bases. The CDR3 protein is CASKTGQVNQPQHF. CDR3 coding DNA: TGTGCCAGTAAGACGGGACAAGTCAATCAGCCCCAGCATTTT.

The table lists this clone with a few counts. The chain is built from TRBV10-1 and TRBJ2-2; 7 nucleotides align to TRBD1. The CDR3 contains 16 residues. V was pared by 2 bases and J by 2 bases, with 5 bases of the junction left unmatched. Germline V gene sequence: CDR1 WNHNN, CDR2 SYGVQD (reference sequence). This CDR3 reads CASSEDREINTGELFF. The CDR3 nucleotides are TGCGCCAGCAGTGAGGACAGGGAAATTAACACCGGGGAGCTGTTTTTT.

The chain joins TRBV19 to TRBJ2-3; tentative D call: TRBD2 (5 bases). Trimming cost V 8 bases and J 5 bases, with 14 bases left between them. The germline V gene encodes CDR1 LNHDA and CDR2 SQIVND (reference sequence). The CDR3 contains 13 residues. CDR3: CASLASAGDTQYF. The CDR3 region has the DNA TGTGCCAGTCTGGCGAGCGCGGGAGATACGCAGTATTTT.

The chain is built from TRBV11-3 and TRBJ2-5; D might be TRBD2 (5 bases). Per the germline V gene, CDR1 is SGHNT and CDR2 is YENEEA. V shed 4 bases and J shed 7 bases, with 13 bases lying between them. The CDR3 is 13 amino acids. CDR3 DNA sequence: TGTGCCAGCAGCTCGCGTTCCGAGGGGACCCAGTACTTC. Amino acids: CASSSRSEGTQYF.

This chain joins TRBV4-1 and TRBJ2-5; TRBD1 matches 10 bases. The ends lost 4 bases at V and 5 bases at J; junction bases unmatched: 7. In germline, CDR1 is MGHRA, CDR2 YSYEKL. This CDR3 has 15 residues. The CDR3: CASSRGQGLFETQYF. CDR3 nucleotide sequence: TGCGCCAGCAGCCGGGGACAGGGGTTATTCGAGACCCAGTACTTC.

V gene TRBV18 combines with J gene TRBJ2-7, with D possibly being TRBD2 (5 bases). Trimming took off 2 bases at V and 2 bases at J, with 16 bases between the two ends. There are 16 residues in the CDR3. In germline, CDR1 is KGHSH, CDR2 LQKENI. The chain's CDR3 is CASSPFRDEVTYEQYF. The DNA of the CDR3 is TGTGCCAGCTCACCATTTCGGGATGAGGTGACCTACGAGCAGTACTTC. The full variable domain, its missing parts supplied by reference TRBV18 and TRBJ2-7, is NAGVMQNPRHLVRRRGQEARLRCSPMKGHSHVYWYRQLPEEGLKFMVYLQKENIIDESGMPKERFSAEFPKEGPSILRIQQVVRGDSAAYFCASSPFRDEVTYEQYFGPGTRLTVT.

This rearrangement joins TRBV3-1 (or the pseudogene TRBV3-2) to TRBJ2-7; possible D gene TRBD1, 5 bases. The CDR3 is made up of 14 amino acids. The germline CDR1 and CDR2 sequences are LGHDT and YNNKEL (reference sequence). Trimming removed 0 bases at V and 5 bases at J, with 11 bases between. The CDR3 DNA sequence: TGTGCCAGCAGCCAAGATGCGACAGCCCACGAGCAGTACTTC. Residues: CASSQDATAHEQYF.

V is TRBV4-3 and J is TRBJ2-3; TRBD2 might be the D (6 bases). Germline lookup yields CDR1 LGHNA and CDR2 YSLEER. V shed 1 base and J shed 2 bases, with 10 bases lying between them. CDR3 size: 15 residues. The CDR3 region is CASSQGDLHTDTQYF. CDR3 DNA sequence: TGCGCCAGCAGCCAAGGGGACTTACACACAGATACGCAGTATTTT.

J is TRBJ2-5 and V is TRBV18, with unresolved D. The germline gives CDR1 KGHSH, CDR2 LQKENI. This CDR3 contains 12 residues. V was trimmed by 6 bases and J by 3 bases, leaving 8 bases between them. The CDR3 DNA follows: TGTGCCAGCTCGCCCCTAGAAGAGACCCAGTACTTC. Protein: CASSPLEETQYF.

The chain employs TRBV20-1 and TRBJ2-2; perhaps TRBD2 as D (7 bases). The CDR3 has 17 amino acids. Per the germline V gene, CDR1 is DFQATT and CDR2 is SNEGSKA (reference sequence). Deletions cut 3 bases from V and 1 base from J, with 18 bases between. The CDR3 DNA reads TGCAGTGCTAGTGACGGGGCCGGGGGGCAGAACACCGGGGAGCTGTTTTTT. Its protein is CSASDGAGGQNTGELFF.

The V gene is TRBV19, the J gene TRBJ2-7; TRBD2 might be the D (5 bases). CDR3 length: 15 residues. Deletions cut 3 bases from V and 0 bases from J, with 12 bases between. Germline V gene sequence: CDR1 LNHDA, CDR2 SQIVND (reference sequence). The CDR3 coding sequence is TGTGCCAGTAGTATTCCGGGAAGAGGCTCCTACGAGCAGTACTTC. Protein sequence: CASSIPGRGSYEQYF. Drawing the rest from reference TRBV19 and TRBJ2-7, the complete variable domain is DGGITQSPKYLFRKEGQNVTLSCEQNLNHDAMYWYRQDPGQGLRLIYYSQIVNDFQKGDIAEGYSVSREKKESFPLTVTSAQKNPTAFYLCASSIPGRGSYEQYFGPGTRLTVT.

This clone has just one count. The chain recombines TRBV5-1 with TRBJ2-1; the match to TRBD2 covers 9 bases. The CDR3 length is 19 residues. With V trimmed by 2 bases and J by 0 bases, 12 bases remained unmatched. Germline V lookup: CDR1 SGHRS, CDR2 YFSETQ. CDR3 sequence (DNA): TGCGCCAGCAGCTTTCCACCGAGCGGGGGGCCGAGCTCCTACAATGAGCAGTTCTTC. It specifies CASSFPPSGGPSSYNEQFF.

V gene TRBV2 combines with J gene TRBJ1-4; 11 bases are a match to TRBD1. The CDR3 is 15 residues long. Germline V lookup: CDR1 SNHLY, CDR2 FYNNEI. After removal of 6 bases from V and 8 bases from J, the junction contained 8 bases not matched to a gene. DNA of the CDR3: TGTGCCAGCAGCGAGGACAGGGGGCTCTTCGAAAAACTGTTTTTT. It specifies CASSEDRGLFEKLFF.

The chain recombines TRBV28 with TRBJ2-7; 7 bases line up with TRBD1. V shed 6 bases, J shed 1 base, and the junction held 6 bases outside the gene matches. CDR3 size: 14 residues. The germline gives CDR1 MDHEN, CDR2 SYDVKM. CDR3 DNA: TGTGCCAGCAGATGGGCAGGGGGTTCCTACGAGCAGTACTTC. Its translation: CASRWAGGSYEQYF. The entire variable domain, with the rest obtained from reference TRBV28 and TRBJ2-7, is as follows: DVKVTQSSRYLVKRTGEKVFLECVQDMDHENMFWYRQDPGLGLRLIYFSYDVKMKEKGDIPEGYSVSREKKERFSLILESASTNQTSMYLCASRWAGGSYEQYFGPGTRLTVT.

This sequence joins TRBV29-1 and TRBJ1-1; 8 positions agree with TRBD1. The CDR3 is 16 amino acids. Germline V gene data show CDR1 as SQVTM and CDR2 as ANQGSEA. The V segment lost 4 bases and the J segment 4 bases; nucleotides outside the gene matches: 14. This CDR3 is CSVADGTGRGTTEAFF. The CDR3 nucleotides read TGCAGCGTTGCGGACGGGACAGGTAGGGGGACCACTGAAGCTTTCTTT.

The chain links TRBV11-2 to TRBJ2-1, with a possible D match to TRBD2 (5 bases). Germline CDR1 and CDR2: SGHAT and FQNNGV. The CDR3 consists of 16 residues. V lost 3 bases, J lost 3 bases, and 15 bases lay in between. CDR3 protein: CASSFERNVDYNEQFF. In nucleotides, the CDR3 is TGTGCCAGCAGCTTCGAGCGGAACGTAGACTACAATGAGCAGTTCTTC.

The chain is built from TRBV6-5 and TRBJ1-2; D ambiguous. This CDR3 region has 14 residues. Trimming left V 0 bases short and J 8 bases short, with 13 bases between. Germline loops: CDR1 MNHEY, CDR2 SVGAGI. CDR3 in amino acids: CASSYSGLVGGYTF. DNA for the CDR3: TGTGCCAGCAGTTACTCGGGTCTAGTTGGGGGCTACACCTTC.